The clone carrying this T cell receptor beta chain was seen a single time. For CDR3 and TCR beta VDJ profiling, genomic DNA was the template used. TCRdb independently ran MiXCR on the reads; one entry per CDR3 protein. The table shows 150,000 or so distinct CDR3 sequences, with about 52% occurring only once. The data belong to a study of CD8+CD57+ T cells in acquired aplastic anemia. The overall study: The average for DNA from sorted CD4+ and CD8+ cells was about 3.3 ug.

Sequencing involved patients with CD8+CD57+ cell expansion previously shown by flow cytometry. Severe acquired aplastic anemia was present in every patient. The sample taken for sequencing was sorted CD4+, CD8+, or CD8+CD57+ T cells (not recorded which) from PBMCs. The TCR originated in a human donor with aplastic anemia.

CDR3: CAISESAASYEQFF. The DNA of the CDR3 is TGTGCCATCAGTGAGTCGGCGGCTAGCTATGAGCAGTTCTTC. The V and J genes are TRBV10-3 and TRBJ2-1; weak D call: TRBD2 (5 bases). Germline-derived CDR1 and CDR2 are ENHRY and SYGVKD. The CDR3 has 14 residues. Trimming removed 0 bases at V and 8 bases at J, with 11 bases between.